The 10 T cell receptor beta chains in this list originate from one sample, sequenced in a study of shared clonotypes between healthy human individuals. TCRdb's table, derived via immunoSEQ multiplex PCR, lists solely in-frame clones and lacks some. The sample shows around 700,000 clones, roughly 78% of them seen only once. The sequenced sample was memory CD4+ T cells sorted from blood. The subset: CD45RA-negative fraction. The receptors derive from a woman under 40 in good health.

This chain uses TRBV5-1 with TRBJ2-7; 11 nucleotides match TRBD2. This CDR3 spans 15 amino acids. Losses at the gene ends were 2 bases for V and 2 bases for J; bases not matched to a gene: 3. Germline CDR1 is SGHRS and CDR2 is YFSETQ. CDR3 DNA: TGCGCCAGCAGCTTTCTAGCGGGAGGTACCTACGAGCAGTACTTC. It codes for CASSFLAGGTYEQYF. Using reference TRBV5-1 and TRBJ2-7 for the parts outside the CDR3, the full variable domain is KAGVTQTPRYLIKTRGQQVTLSCSPISGHRSVSWYQQTPGQGLQFLFEYFSETQRNKGNFPGRFSGRQFSNSRSEMNVSTLELGDSALYLCASSFLAGGTYEQYFGPGTRLTVT.

The rearrangement links TRBV5-1 to TRBJ2-3; D gene ambiguous. This CDR3 comprises 13 residues. Germline assignment: CDR1 SGHRS and CDR2 YFSETQ. V lost 5 bases to trimming and J lost 6 bases, with 13 bases between them. The DNA for the CDR3 is TGCGCCAGCAGTAGGGTCGGGTCTGATACGCAGTATTTT. Its translation: CASSRVGSDTQYF.

The chain carries TRBV27 and TRBJ2-2, with 9 bases that match TRBD1. From germline, CDR1 is MNHEY and CDR2 SMNVEV (reference sequence). Losses at the gene ends were 6 bases for V and 7 bases for J; bases not matched to a gene: 3. The CDR3 extends over 13 amino acids. The CDR3 reads CASRGQGDGELFF. The CDR3 coding sequence is TGTGCCAGCAGGGGACAGGGAGACGGGGAGCTGTTTTTT.

In its sample, this clone was seen a few times. This chain uses TRBV25-1 with TRBJ2-5; D is possibly TRBD2 (6 bases). This CDR3 is built from 15 residues. CDR1 and CDR2 (germline): MGHDK, SYGVNS. V lost 5 bases and J 2 bases, leaving 15 bases between the germline ends. The CDR3 region is CASSMWGGEQETQYF. CDR3 DNA: TGTGCCAGCAGTATGTGGGGAGGAGAGCAAGAGACCCAGTACTTC.

This clone was counted between two and nine times. The rearrangement joins TRBV7-6 to TRBJ1-1; no firm D call. The V end lost 1 base, the J end lost 1 base, and 10 bases lay between the germline ends. Germline CDR1 and CDR2: SGHVS and FNYEAQ. The CDR3 is 15 amino acids. The CDR3 region is CASSLVHGPNTEAFF. The CDR3 region has the DNA TGTGCCAGCAGCTTAGTCCACGGCCCGAACACTGAAGCTTTCTTT.

This chain joins TRBV18 and TRBJ2-6, with D possibly TRBD1 on 5 matching bases. The V and J ends lost 6 bases and 4 bases respectively, with 25 bases between them. Germline V gene lookup returns CDR1 KGHSH and CDR2 LQKENI. The CDR3 spans 19 residues. The CDR3 DNA follows: TGTGCCAGCTCGTCCCAACCCTTGGCAGGGCTGCGGGGGGCCAACGTCCTGACTTTC. Encoded protein: CASSSQPLAGLRGANVLTF. The full variable domain, its missing parts supplied by reference TRBV18 and TRBJ2-6, is NAGVMQNPRHLVRRRGQEARLRCSPMKGHSHVYWYRQLPEEGLKFMVYLQKENIIDESGMPKERFSAEFPKEGPSILRIQQVVRGDSAAYFCASSSQPLAGLRGANVLTFGAGSRLTVL.

The chain links TRBV7-8 to TRBJ1-5; the D gene is possibly TRBD1 (5 bases). CDR3 length: 15 residues. V gave up 1 base and J gave up 3 bases, with 10 bases separating them. Germline V gene lookup returns CDR1 SGHVS and CDR2 FQNEAQ. The CDR3: CASSLDEGINQPQHF. CDR3 nucleotides: TGTGCCAGCAGCTTAGATGAGGGGATCAATCAGCCCCAGCATTTT.

The rearrangement uses TRBV28 and TRBJ1-4; D not certain. The V end lost 8 bases, the J end lost 0 bases, and 7 bases lay between the germline ends. The V gene's germline CDR1 is MDHEN and CDR2 SYDVKM. The CDR3 loop spans 13 amino acids. The CDR3 region is CASARTTNEKLFF. The CDR3 nucleotides are TGTGCCAGCGCGAGAACAACTAATGAAAAACTGTTTTTT.

V gene TRBV5-1 combines with J gene TRBJ2-2; 8 nucleotides line up with TRBD1. CDR3 size: 15 residues. The V gene's germline CDR1 is SGHRS and CDR2 YFSETQ. The junction had 7 bases not matched to a gene; V was cut back by 4 bases and J by 5 bases. CDR3 coding DNA: TGCGCCAGCAGCCAGGGGGCGGAATGGACCGGGGAGCTGTTTTTT. Translating gives CASSQGAEWTGELFF.

The chain carries TRBV4-1 and TRBJ2-3; maybe TRBD1 (6 bases). The germline V and J ends were trimmed by 1 base and 2 bases, with 16 bases remaining between them. Germline CDR1 is MGHRA and CDR2 is YSYEKL. The CDR3 loop spans 17 amino acids. The CDR3 nucleotides read TGCGCCAGCAGCCAAGGGACAGCAGGGCTAGACACAGATACGCAGTATTTT. This sequence encodes CASSQGTAGLDTDTQYF.